This T cell receptor beta chain is drawn from a study of shared clonotypes between healthy human individuals. Across the study: There were three CD4 naive, three CD4 memory, two CD8 naive and one CD8 memory plates per donor.

Naive CD8 populations comprised CD45RO-negative cells positively selected for CCR7, excluding terminally differentiated effector memory CD45RA+ cells. The CDR3 consists of 15 residues. Germline V gene lookup returns CDR1 SGHRS and CDR2 YFSETQ. Some clones are missing from TCRdb's copy, which holds only in-frame ones; the method was immunoSEQ multiplex PCR. In the table there are about 750,000 clones, approximately 92% of which are singletons. Sequenced sample: naive CD8+ T cells sorted from blood. The J gene is TRBJ2-5, the V gene TRBV5-1; D uncertain. The DNA end favors TRBJ2-7, so the J call may be wrong. This sequence originates from a man younger than 40 in good health. This chain's CDR3 is CASSGTGSFSYEQYF. The CDR3 nucleotides read TGCGCCAGCAGCGGCACCGGGTCATTCTCCTACGAGCAGTACTTC.